This TCR beta chain was profiled in a study of OX40 agonist ivuxolimab in advanced cancers. General study points: Clones of CD4+ and CD8+ blood T cells grew by week 6 at doses of 0.1 to 3.0 mg/kg.

Turning to this clone: What it binds is unknown.

Assay: immunoSEQ multiplex PCR; the TCRdb copy retains only in-frame clones and omits some. This table holds 50,000 to 75,000 clones, approximately 92% found once. The CDR3 runs to 10 residues. The V and J ends lost 7 bases and 3 bases respectively, with 7 bases between them. CDR1 is SQVTM, CDR2 ANQGSEA, per germline. V and J are TRBV29-1 and TRBJ2-7; D gene uncertain. The material was CD4+ or CD8+ T cells sorted from blood, obtained in a trial of the OX40 agonist ivuxolimab. The sequence came from an adult with an advanced solid tumor such as melanoma, head and neck, liver or kidney cancer. The CDR3 reads CSDYNYEQYF. The CDR3 region has the DNA TGCAGCGATTACAACTACGAGCAGTACTTC.